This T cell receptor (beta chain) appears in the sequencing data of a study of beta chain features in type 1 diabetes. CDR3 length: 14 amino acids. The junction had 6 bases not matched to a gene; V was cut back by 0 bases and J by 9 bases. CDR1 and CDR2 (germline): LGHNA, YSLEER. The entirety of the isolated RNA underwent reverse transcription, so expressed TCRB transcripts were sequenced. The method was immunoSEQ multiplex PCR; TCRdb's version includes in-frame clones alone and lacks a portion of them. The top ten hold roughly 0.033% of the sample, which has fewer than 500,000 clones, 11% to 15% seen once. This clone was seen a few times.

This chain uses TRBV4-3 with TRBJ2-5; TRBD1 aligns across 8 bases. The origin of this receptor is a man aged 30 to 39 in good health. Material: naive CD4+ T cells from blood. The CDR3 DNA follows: TGCGCCAGCAGCCAAGAGACAGGGGAGTGGGCCCAGTACTTC. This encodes CASSQETGEWAQYF.